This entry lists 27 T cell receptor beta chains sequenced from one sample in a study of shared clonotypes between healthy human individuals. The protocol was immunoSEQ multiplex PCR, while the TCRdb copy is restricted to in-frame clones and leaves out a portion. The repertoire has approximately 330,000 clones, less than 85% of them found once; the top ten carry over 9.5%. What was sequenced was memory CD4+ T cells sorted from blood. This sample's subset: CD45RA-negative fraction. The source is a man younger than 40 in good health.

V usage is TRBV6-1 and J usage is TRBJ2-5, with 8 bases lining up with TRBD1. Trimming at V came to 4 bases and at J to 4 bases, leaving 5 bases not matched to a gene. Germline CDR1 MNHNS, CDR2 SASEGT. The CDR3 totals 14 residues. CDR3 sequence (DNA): TGTGCCAGCAGTGCGGCAGGGGGCGCAGAGACCCAGTACTTC. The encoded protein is CASSAAGGAETQYF.

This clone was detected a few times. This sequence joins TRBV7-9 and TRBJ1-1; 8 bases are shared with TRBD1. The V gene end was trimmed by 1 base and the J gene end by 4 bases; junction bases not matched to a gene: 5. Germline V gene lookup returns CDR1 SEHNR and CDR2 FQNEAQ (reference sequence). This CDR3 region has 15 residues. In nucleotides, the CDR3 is TGTGCCAGCAGCTTAGGACAGGGGCGTAGCACTGAAGCTTTCTTT. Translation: CASSLGQGRSTEAFF.

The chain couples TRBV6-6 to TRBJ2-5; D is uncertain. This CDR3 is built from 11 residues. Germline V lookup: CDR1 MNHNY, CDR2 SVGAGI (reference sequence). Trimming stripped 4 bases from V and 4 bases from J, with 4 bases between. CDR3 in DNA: TGTGCCAGCAGTTCGGCAGAGACCCAGTACTTC. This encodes CASSSAETQYF.

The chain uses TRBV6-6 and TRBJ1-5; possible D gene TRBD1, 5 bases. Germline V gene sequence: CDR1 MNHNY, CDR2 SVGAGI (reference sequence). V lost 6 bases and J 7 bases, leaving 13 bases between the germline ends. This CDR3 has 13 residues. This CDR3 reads CASSRDSGQPQHF. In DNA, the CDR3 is TGTGCCAGCAGCCGCGACAGTGGGCAGCCCCAGCATTTT.

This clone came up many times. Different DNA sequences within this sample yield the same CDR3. This CDR3 is CASSSPSGAGGTEAFF. The CDR3 region has the DNA TGTGCCAGCAGTTCCCCGAGCGGGGCGGGAGGGACTGAAGCTTTCTTT. The chain uses TRBV27 and TRBJ1-1; the D gene is possibly TRBD1 (5 bases). Germline lookup yields CDR1 MNHEY and CDR2 SMNVEV (reference sequence). Trimming took off 4 bases at V and 5 bases at J, with 20 bases between the two ends. This CDR3 comprises 16 residues.

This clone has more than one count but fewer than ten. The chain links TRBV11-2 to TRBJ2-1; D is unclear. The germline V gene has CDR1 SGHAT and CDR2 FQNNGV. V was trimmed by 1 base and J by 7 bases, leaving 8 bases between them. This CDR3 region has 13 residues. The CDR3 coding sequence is TGTGCCAGCAGCTTAGTGGTCGATAATGAGCAGTTCTTC. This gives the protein CASSLVVDNEQFF. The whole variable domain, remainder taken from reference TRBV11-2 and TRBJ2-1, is EAGVAQSPRYKIIEKRQSVAFWCNPISGHATLYWYQQILGQGPKLLIQFQNNGVVDDSQLPKDRFSAERLKGVDSTLKIQPAKLEDSAVYLCASSLVVDNEQFFGPGTRLTVL.

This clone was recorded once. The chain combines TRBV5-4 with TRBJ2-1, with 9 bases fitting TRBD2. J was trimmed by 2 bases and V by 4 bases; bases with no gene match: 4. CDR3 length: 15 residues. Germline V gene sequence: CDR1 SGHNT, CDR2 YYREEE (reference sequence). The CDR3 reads CASSPTSGAYNEQFF. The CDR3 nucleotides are TGTGCCAGCAGCCCGACTAGCGGAGCCTACAATGAGCAGTTCTTC.

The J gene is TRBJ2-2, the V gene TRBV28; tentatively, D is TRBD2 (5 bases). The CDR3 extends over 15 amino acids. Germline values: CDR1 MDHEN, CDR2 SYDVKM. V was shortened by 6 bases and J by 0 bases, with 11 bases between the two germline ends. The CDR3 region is CASSPDYTNTGELFF. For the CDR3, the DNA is TGTGCCAGCAGCCCCGACTATACGAACACCGGGGAGCTGTTTTTT.

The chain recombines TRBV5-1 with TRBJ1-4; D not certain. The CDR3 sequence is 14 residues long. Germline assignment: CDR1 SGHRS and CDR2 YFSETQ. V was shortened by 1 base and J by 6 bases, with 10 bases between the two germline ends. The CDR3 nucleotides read TGCGCCAGCAGCTTGACAGTGTCGGATGAAAAACTGTTTTTT. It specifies CASSLTVSDEKLFF.

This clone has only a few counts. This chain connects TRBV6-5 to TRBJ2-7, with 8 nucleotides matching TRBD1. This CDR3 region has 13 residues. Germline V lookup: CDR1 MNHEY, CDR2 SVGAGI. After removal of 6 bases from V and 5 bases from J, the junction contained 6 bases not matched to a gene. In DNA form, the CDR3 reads TGTGCCAGCAGCAGACAGGGGTTTCACGAGCAGTACTTC. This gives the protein CASSRQGFHEQYF.

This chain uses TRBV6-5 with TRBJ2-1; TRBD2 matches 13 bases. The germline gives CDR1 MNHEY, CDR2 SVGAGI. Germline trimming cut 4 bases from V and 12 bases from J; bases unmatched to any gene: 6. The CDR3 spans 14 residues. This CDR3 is CASSWRTSGSRQFF. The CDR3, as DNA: TGTGCCAGCAGTTGGCGGACTAGCGGGAGTAGGCAGTTCTTC.

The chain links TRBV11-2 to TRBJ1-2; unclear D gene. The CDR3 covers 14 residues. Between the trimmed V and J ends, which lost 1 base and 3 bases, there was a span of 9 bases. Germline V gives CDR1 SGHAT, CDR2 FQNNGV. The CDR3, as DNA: TGTGCCAGCAGCTTAGCTCAGGATTACTATGGCTACACCTTC. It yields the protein CASSLAQDYYGYTF.

The CDR3: CAISPGTETYEQYF. Here the CDR3 DNA reads TGTGCCATCAGTCCCGGGACAGAGACCTACGAGCAGTACTTC. The chain employs TRBV10-3 and TRBJ2-7, with 7 bases that match TRBD1. Germline CDR1 reads ENHRY; CDR2 reads SYGVKD. The CDR3 is made up of 14 amino acids. J was trimmed by 2 bases and V by 5 bases; bases with no gene match: 6.

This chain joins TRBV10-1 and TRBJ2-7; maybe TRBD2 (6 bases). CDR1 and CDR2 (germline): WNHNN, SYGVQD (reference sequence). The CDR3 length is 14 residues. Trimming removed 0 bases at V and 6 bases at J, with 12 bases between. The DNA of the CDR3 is TGCGCCAGCAGTGAGTCCCGGCAGGGAGGCGAGCAGTACTTC. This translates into CASSESRQGGEQYF.

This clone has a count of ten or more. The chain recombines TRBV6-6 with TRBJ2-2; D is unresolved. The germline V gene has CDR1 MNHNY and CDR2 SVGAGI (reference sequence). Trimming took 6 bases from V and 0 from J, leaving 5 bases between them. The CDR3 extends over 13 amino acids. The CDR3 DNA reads TGTGCCAGCAGGCACCCGAACACCGGGGAGCTGTTTTTT. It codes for CASRHPNTGELFF.

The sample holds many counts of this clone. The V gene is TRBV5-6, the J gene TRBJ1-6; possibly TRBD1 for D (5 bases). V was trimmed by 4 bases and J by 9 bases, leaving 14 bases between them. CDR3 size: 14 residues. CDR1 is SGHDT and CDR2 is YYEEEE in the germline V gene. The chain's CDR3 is CASSPGLLTSPLHF. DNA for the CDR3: TGTGCCAGCAGCCCGGGACTCCTGACTTCACCCCTCCACTTT. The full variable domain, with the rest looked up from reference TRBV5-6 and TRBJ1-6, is DAGVTQSPTHLIKTRGQQVTLRCSPKSGHDTVSWYQQALGQGPQFIFQYYEEEERQRGNFPDRFSGHQFPNYSSELNVNALLLGDSALYLCASSPGLLTSPLHFGNGTRLTVT.

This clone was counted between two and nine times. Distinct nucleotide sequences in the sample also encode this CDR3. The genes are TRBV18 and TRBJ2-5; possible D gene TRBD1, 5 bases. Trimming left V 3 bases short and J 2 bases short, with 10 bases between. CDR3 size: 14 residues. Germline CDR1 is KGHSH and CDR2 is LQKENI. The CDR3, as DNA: TGTGCCAGCTCACCTACCCAGGGACAAGAGACCCAGTACTTC. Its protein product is CASSPTQGQETQYF.

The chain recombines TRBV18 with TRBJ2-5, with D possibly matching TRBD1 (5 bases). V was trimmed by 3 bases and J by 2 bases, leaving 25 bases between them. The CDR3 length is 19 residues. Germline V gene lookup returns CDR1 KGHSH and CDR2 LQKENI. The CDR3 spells CASSPTAPDRVGNQETQYF. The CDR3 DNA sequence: TGTGCCAGCTCACCTACAGCGCCCGACAGAGTCGGAAATCAAGAGACCCAGTACTTC.

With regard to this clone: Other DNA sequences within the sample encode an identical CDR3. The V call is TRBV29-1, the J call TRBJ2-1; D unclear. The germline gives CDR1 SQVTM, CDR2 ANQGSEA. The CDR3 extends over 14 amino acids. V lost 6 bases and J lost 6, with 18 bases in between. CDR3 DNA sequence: TGCAGCGTGGACCACCTTAGGGATTTCAATGAGCAGTTCTTC. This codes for CSVDHLRDFNEQFF.

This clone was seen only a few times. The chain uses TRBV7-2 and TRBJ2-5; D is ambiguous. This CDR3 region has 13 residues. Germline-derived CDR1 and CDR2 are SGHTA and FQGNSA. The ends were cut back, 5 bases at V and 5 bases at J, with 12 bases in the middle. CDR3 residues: CASSLRMGETQYF. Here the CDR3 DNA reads TGTGCCAGCAGCCTACGAATGGGGGAGACCCAGTACTTC.

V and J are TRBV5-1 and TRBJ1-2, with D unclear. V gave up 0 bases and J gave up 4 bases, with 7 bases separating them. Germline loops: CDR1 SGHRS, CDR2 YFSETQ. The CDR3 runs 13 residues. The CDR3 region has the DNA TGCGCCAGCAGCTTGGAAAGCACCTATGGCTACACCTTC. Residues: CASSLESTYGYTF.

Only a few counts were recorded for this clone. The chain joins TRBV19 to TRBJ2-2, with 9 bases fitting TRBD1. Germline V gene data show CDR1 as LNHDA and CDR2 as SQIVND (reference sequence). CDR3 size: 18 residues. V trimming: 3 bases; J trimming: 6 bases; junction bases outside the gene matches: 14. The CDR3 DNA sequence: TGTGCCAGTAGTATCGTGTCTGTGGGGACAGGGCTTGCCGGGGAGCTGTTTTTT. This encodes CASSIVSVGTGLAGELFF.

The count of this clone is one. The CDR3 protein is CASSMGQSNEKLFF. DNA of the CDR3: TGTGCCAGCAGCATGGGACAGAGCAATGAAAAACTGTTTTTT. This rearrangement joins TRBV7-9 to TRBJ1-4, with 7 nucleotides matching TRBD1. The CDR3 contains 14 residues. The junction had 5 bases not matched to a gene; V was cut back by 5 bases and J by 5 bases. Germline-derived CDR1 and CDR2 are SEHNR and FQNEAQ (reference sequence).

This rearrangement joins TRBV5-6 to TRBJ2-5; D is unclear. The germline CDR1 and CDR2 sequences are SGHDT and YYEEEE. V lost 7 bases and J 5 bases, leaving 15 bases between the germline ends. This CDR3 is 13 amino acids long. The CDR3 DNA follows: TGTGCCAGCCTAAGCCCCAGAAGTGAGACCCAGTACTTC. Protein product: CASLSPRSETQYF. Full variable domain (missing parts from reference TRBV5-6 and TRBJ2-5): DAGVTQSPTHLIKTRGQQVTLRCSPKSGHDTVSWYQQALGQGPQFIFQYYEEEERQRGNFPDRFSGHQFPNYSSELNVNALLLGDSALYLCASLSPRSETQYFGPGTRLLVL.

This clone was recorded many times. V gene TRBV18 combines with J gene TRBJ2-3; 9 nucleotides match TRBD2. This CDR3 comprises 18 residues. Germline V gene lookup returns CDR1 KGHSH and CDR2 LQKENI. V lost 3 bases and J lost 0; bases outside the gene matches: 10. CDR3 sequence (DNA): TGTGCCAGCTCACCGATCTCTGCTAGCGGGGCTAGCACAGATACGCAGTATTTT. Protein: CASSPISASGASTDTQYF.

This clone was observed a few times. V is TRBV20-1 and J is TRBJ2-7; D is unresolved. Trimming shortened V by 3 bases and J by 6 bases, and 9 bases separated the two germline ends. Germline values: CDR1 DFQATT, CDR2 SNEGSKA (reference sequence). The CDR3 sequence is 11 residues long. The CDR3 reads CSASSQAEQYF. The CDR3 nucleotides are TGCAGTGCTAGTTCCCAAGCCGAGCAGTACTTC.

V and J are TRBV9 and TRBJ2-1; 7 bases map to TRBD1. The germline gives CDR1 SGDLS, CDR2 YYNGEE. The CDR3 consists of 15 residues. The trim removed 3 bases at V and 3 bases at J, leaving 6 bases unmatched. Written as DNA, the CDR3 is TGTGCCAGCAGCGCCCGACAGGGTCGCTACAATGAGCAGTTCTTC. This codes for CASSARQGRYNEQFF. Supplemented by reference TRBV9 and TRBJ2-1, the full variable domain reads DSGVTQTPKHLITATGQRVTLRCSPRSGDLSVYWYQQSLDQGLQFLIQYYNGEERAKGNILERFSAQQFPDLHSELNLSSLELGDSALYFCASSARQGRYNEQFFGPGTRLTVL.